The text below deals with one TCR beta chain. This clonotype was seen many times. It lacks a known antigen. Per-base qualities were not stored, and no clone one base away is much larger. Library preparation employed multiplex PCR. These reads were obtained on an Illumina HiSeq 4000. iRepertoire HTBI primers and Arm-PCR amplification of CDR3 regions were used to construct TCR beta libraries. Before sequencing, the PCR products went through gel purification. Concerning the study's data processing: Gene usage analysis of CDR3 amino acid clonotypes used the 62 TRBV and about 14 TRBJ segments found across samples. Filtered high-quality paired reads were merged into contigs using COPE and FqMerger. BLAST was used to align contigs to IMGT TRBV, TRBD and TRBJ reference genes, with CDR3 defined following IMGT. Clonotypes above 0.1% frequency were classified as highly expanded clones. Shannon entropy was used to measure repertoire diversity, and the Gini coefficient was used to measure V-J evenness. Public clonotypes were defined as clonotypes shared by more than one individual. TCRdb's own reprocessing of the public reads used fastp at Q25 and MiXCR and kept productive beta chains. A single entry per CDR3 protein holds the most common genes and DNA from its merged rows. Here the V and J calls rest on TCRdb's processing, not on the authors' analysis. This sample gives a few hundred thousand distinct CDR3 sequences in total; around 16% of them show up just once. The ten top clones hold 20% of the sample.

The CDR3, from cysteine to phenylalanine, totals 16 residues. Only CDR3 DNA is held: 48 bases, read in frame from base 1. Based on the germline V gene, the CDR1 and CDR2 sequences are KGHSH and LQKENI. At the junction V is shortened by 3 bases and J by 7 bases, with 19 bases in between. The meaning of the sample's time point label: newly diagnosed GD, antithyroid drugs for less than 3 months. RNA was extracted from PBMCs in TRIzol for both TCR sequencing and RNA sequencing. The diagnosis of Graves' disease followed American Thyroid Association guidelines. Patients for the study were recruited at an endocrinology department in Xi'an, China. Each patient gave approximately 8.8 milliliters of peripheral blood, collected in an EDTA anticoagulant tube. Ficoll Paque Plus density gradient separation was used to isolate PBMCs, and no additional T cell sorting was done. An Agilent 2100 Bioanalyzer and agarose gel were used to check RNA quality, and a NanoDrop 2000 was used to measure RNA concentration.

This sample is part of a study of regulatory T cells in long-lasting Graves disease (dated by TCRdb to about 2021). Broadly, across the study: Newly diagnosed Graves' disease patients had taken antithyroid drugs for less than 3 months. The study was registered as a clinical trial and conducted in China. Patients with persistent Graves' disease were compared with patients with newly diagnosed Graves' disease using TCR sequencing and RNA sequencing of peripheral blood. A total of approximately 35 samples underwent TCR sequencing: about 13 from persistent and some 20 from newly diagnosed Graves' disease patients.

On the study overall, not on this receptor specifically: The authors acknowledged the small sample size as a limitation that may reduce accuracy. Peripheral blood alone was examined, since thyroid tissue, which constituted the primary lesion, could not be accessed. TRBV28, TRBJ1-2 and TRBJ2-5 were preferentially used in persistent disease, while TRBV20-1 and TRBJ2-1 were favored in newly diagnosed disease. Only the TCR beta chain was sequenced and analyzed. A larger number of public clonotypes was shared among persistent patients (2,741) than among newly diagnosed patients (roughly 930). Lower TCR Shannon entropy and fewer highly expanded clones were observed in persistent Graves' disease patients than in newly diagnosed patients, which suggested clonal expansion.

This sample also belongs to another study, concerning T cells in Graves' hyperthyroidism and ophthalmopathy. The second paper states: A patient counted as having stable Graves' hyperthyroidism if no progression to ophthalmopathy occurred over 18 months of follow-up. Hyperthyroidism patients were aged 18 to 65 years and newly diagnosed, with disease duration of less than 2 months. Any patient with an uncontrolled infection, another autoimmune disease, pregnancy or lactation was excluded. Diagnoses relied on clinical symptoms, serum thyroxine and TRAb, thyroid ultrasound and orbital computed tomography. A first-round RT-PCR of the TCR CDR3 used the HTBI primer set with the Qiagen OneStep RT-PCR kit. Blood samples also contained most of the expanded thyroid clonotypes (frequency above 0.001), which suggests that blood repertoires may reflect thyroid immune responses. In cross-validation, a model built on a 13 V-J signature told ophthalmopathy apart from stable hyperthyroidism with approximately 91% sensitivity and around 81% specificity, and in testing the same model reached 80%/75%. During validation, the model predicted progression to ophthalmopathy a median of roughly 7.1 months ahead of onset, with more than 60% sensitivity and around 73% specificity. TCR V-J signatures able to tell the groups apart were searched for in a discovery cohort of 100 patients, of whom more than 40 had Graves' ophthalmopathy and roughly 59 had stable Graves' hyperthyroidism. Prospective prediction of ophthalmopathy was tested in an independent validation cohort of 18 to 20 hyperthyroidism patients and roughly 16 patients who later progressed to ophthalmopathy. For training and testing, the 100 patients in the discovery cohort were randomly divided in a 7:3 ratio. In addition, the study compared T-cell repertoires in thyroid tissue and in blood from over 5 Graves' hyperthyroidism patients. Following sampling, methimazole starting at 30 mg daily was given to hyperthyroidism patients, and high-dose intravenous methylprednisolone was given to ophthalmopathy patients. Libraries were constructed in a second round of multiplex PCR, after which size selection and purification were carried out. Libraries were sequenced paired-end with 100 bp reads on an Illumina HiSeq2000. SOAPnuke was used to process the raw data, throwing out any read that contained adapters or uncalled bases, had a mean Phred below 15, or lacked an exact constant-primer or identifier match. COPE v1.2.5 was used to merge high-quality paired reads, and clonotypes were defined as unique nucleotide sequences. MiTCR v1.1 was used to align the clonotypes against IMGT TRBV, TRBD and TRBJ reference segments. Only V-J combinations with frequency above 0.0001, covering about 99% of repertoires, were analysed. The TCS score was defined as F50 (clonal expansion) divided by E x V (chaos), with BLOSUM62-based TCRdist calculated between CDR3 peptides within each V-J. Welch's t-statistics and random forest reduced approximately 520 V-J features to 10 to 15, which were used in a naive Bayes classifier (R e1071). No statistical method was used to fix the sample size in advance, and group allocation was not hidden from the investigators. According to the paper, TCR Vbeta CDR3 sequencing was carried out on more than 120 peripheral blood samples, which came from under 50 ophthalmopathy, about 75 hyperthyroidism and approximately 17 progressor patients.

Sequenced here: peripheral blood mononuclear cells (PBMCs), sampled at new diagnosis, from a patient treated with antithyroid drugs. This sequence was found in a woman aged 18-29 years with Graves disease. Donor details come from another sample of the same person, matched by shared clones. This chain joins TRBV18 to TRBJ2-1, with the identity of the D gene unclear. CDR3 sequence: CASSPWKGFDVNEQFF. The nucleotides are TGTGCCAGCTCACCTTGGAAAGGGTTTGATGTGAATGAGCAGTTCTTC.